One and the same sample provided the 5 T cell receptor beta chains below, sequenced in a study of shared clonotypes between healthy human individuals. Sequencing used immunoSEQ multiplex PCR; TCRdb keeps in-frame clones, though not all of them. The repertoire holds 2 million to 2.5 million clones, with around 90% as singletons. The material sequenced was naive CD4+ T cells from PBMCs. The subset is: CD45RA+ positively selected. These receptors originate from a man younger than 35 in good health. Some clones in this sample may be carry-over from other donors' samples.

The chain has TRBV28 and TRBJ1-2, with D unresolved. The CDR3 sequence is 17 residues long. Germline loops: CDR1 MDHEN, CDR2 SYDVKM. The ends were cut back, 5 bases at V and 5 bases at J, with 24 bases in the middle. The CDR3: CASSSQGAGEKAYGYTF. CDR3 DNA sequence: TGTGCCAGCAGTAGTCAAGGAGCGGGAGAGAAAGCGTATGGCTACACCTTC.

J is TRBJ2-2 and V is TRBV5-1; D may be TRBD1 (6 bases). This CDR3 has 17 residues. Germline values: CDR1 SGHRS, CDR2 YFSETQ. V lost 3 bases, J lost 3 bases, and 18 bases lay in between. Here the CDR3 reads CASSSSPGTPHTGELFF. In nucleotides, the CDR3 is TGCGCCAGCAGCTCCTCACCCGGGACACCTCACACCGGGGAGCTGTTTTTT.

This sequence joins TRBV6-1 and TRBJ2-5; 8 positions agree with TRBD2. CDR1 is MNHNS, CDR2 SASEGT, per germline. This CDR3 contains 12 residues. With 7 bases clipped from V and 5 bases from J, the junction kept 3 bases outside the gene matches. The CDR3 DNA follows: TGTGCCAGCACTTCTAGCGGGGAGACCCAGTACTTC. Translated: CASTSSGETQYF.

The chain is built from TRBV19 and TRBJ1-1; 8 bases match TRBD1. Germline V gene sequence: CDR1 LNHDA, CDR2 SQIVND (reference sequence). This CDR3 contains 17 residues. The V gene end was trimmed by 5 bases and the J gene end by 1 base; junction bases not matched to a gene: 12. This CDR3 reads CASSLFAGGAGNTEAFF. The CDR3 nucleotides read TGTGCCAGTAGTCTCTTTGCAGGGGGCGCGGGGAACACTGAAGCTTTCTTT.

The CDR3 nucleotides are TGCGCCAGCGCCTACGGAGGGGAGGACACTGAAGCTTTCTTT. It yields the protein CASAYGGEDTEAFF. This sequence joins TRBV5-1 and TRBJ1-1; D might be TRBD1 (5 bases). Trimming stripped 7 bases from V and 3 bases from J, with 16 bases between. Looked up from germline, CDR1 is SGHRS and CDR2 is YFSETQ. The length of the CDR3 is 14 residues.